One sample yielded the 11 T cell receptor beta chains listed below, sequenced in a study of technical replicates of blood from several donors. Clones were read by immunoSEQ multiplex PCR, and TCRdb kept only the in-frame ones, dropping some. This sample has about 73,000 clones, with over 90% found just once. Sequences were obtained from PBMCs. The receptors were gathered from a human donor in good health. Some clones in this sample may be carry-over from other donors' samples.

This chain joins TRBV7-6 and TRBJ2-1, with TRBD2 matching 7 bases. Germline V lookup: CDR1 SGHVS, CDR2 FNYEAQ. V trimming: 5 bases; J trimming: 10 bases; junction bases outside the gene matches: 5. This CDR3 has 12 residues. CDR3 sequence: CASSGPSGEQFF. The CDR3 DNA reads as TGTGCCAGCAGCGGTCCTAGCGGCGAGCAGTTCTTC.

This chain links TRBV5-4 with TRBJ2-5, with a possible D match to TRBD2 (5 bases). Germline values: CDR1 SGHNT, CDR2 YYREEE (reference sequence). CDR3 length equals 14 residues. Trimming removed 5 bases at V and 5 bases at J, with 16 bases between. In DNA, the CDR3 is TGTGCCAGCAGTTCGCCCACGAGGGAGGAGACCCAGTACTTC. Translating gives CASSSPTREETQYF.

The chain carries TRBV5-6 and TRBJ2-2; 7 bases fit TRBD2. The CDR3 is made up of 16 amino acids. V lost 1 base to trimming and J lost 4 bases; unmatched junction nucleotides: 7. The germline V gene has CDR1 SGHDT and CDR2 YYEEEE. The CDR3 coding sequence is TGTGCCAGCAGCTTGTTGAGCGGGGATACCACCGGGGAGCTGTTTTTT. Protein: CASSLLSGDTTGELFF.

This clone was counted a few times. The V gene is TRBV30, the J gene TRBJ1-1; 7 bases align to TRBD1. CDR1 and CDR2 (germline): GTSNPN, SVGIG (reference sequence). The CDR3 has 11 residues. The V segment lost 5 bases and the J segment 6 bases; nucleotides outside the gene matches: 3. In DNA, the CDR3 is TGTGCCTGGCACGGACAGGCTGAAGCTTTCTTT. It translates to CAWHGQAEAFF.

The chain carries TRBV4-2 and TRBJ1-5, with a possible D match to TRBD1 (5 bases). The germline V and J ends were trimmed by 0 bases and 4 bases, with 7 bases remaining between them. Germline V CDR1 and CDR2: LGHNA, YNFKEQ. CDR3 length: 14 residues. The CDR3 sequence: CASSQEPGNQPQHF. The CDR3 nucleotides read TGTGCCAGCAGCCAAGAACCAGGGAATCAGCCCCAGCATTTT.

The chain employs TRBV18 and TRBJ1-2; 9 bases fit TRBD1. Germline V gene data show CDR1 as KGHSH and CDR2 as LQKENI. CDR3 length: 14 residues. With V trimmed by 2 bases and J by 6 bases, 4 bases remained unmatched. The CDR3 sequence: CASSPKQGADGYTF. Written as DNA, the CDR3 is TGTGCCAGCTCACCAAAACAGGGGGCAGATGGCTACACCTTC.

The genes are TRBV27 and TRBJ1-2; a possible D gene is TRBD1 (5 bases). The CDR3 has 13 amino acids. The ends were cut back, 6 bases at V and 5 bases at J, with 13 bases in the middle. CDR1 MNHEY and CDR2 SMNVEV come from the germline V gene (reference sequence). The CDR3 sequence: CASSRVLGYGYTF. The CDR3 DNA reads TGTGCCAGCAGCAGGGTTCTTGGATATGGCTACACCTTC.

The chain combines TRBV4-2 with TRBJ1-3, with D hard to call. With 4 bases removed from V and 8 bases from J, the gap between germline ends came to 15 bases. This CDR3 spans 14 amino acids. CDR1 is LGHNA and CDR2 is YNFKEQ in the germline V gene. The CDR3 spells CASSPLLNGDTIYF. Here the CDR3 DNA reads TGTGCCAGCAGCCCCTTGCTGAACGGGGACACCATATATTTT.

As DNA, the CDR3 is TGTGCCAGCAGTGAAGCGCTTCAGGACGGCGCGGGGACCTTC. It encodes CASSEALQDGAGTF. The chain employs TRBV2 and TRBJ1-2; D call uncertain. Germline lookup yields CDR1 SNHLY and CDR2 FYNNEI. This CDR3 contains 14 residues. V was clipped by 0 bases and J by 14 bases, with 19 bases between them.

J is TRBJ2-5 and V is TRBV5-4, with D hard to call. Trimming took 4 bases from V and 0 from J, leaving 7 bases between them. The CDR3 loop spans 13 amino acids. CDR1 and CDR2 from the germline V gene are SGHNT and YYREEE (reference sequence). CDR3 sequence: CASSIRDQETQYF. The CDR3 DNA is TGTGCCAGCAGCATCCGGGACCAAGAGACCCAGTACTTC. The full variable domain, in which reference TRBV5-4 and TRBJ2-5 provide the parts outside the CDR3, is ETGVTQSPTHLIKTRGQQVTLRCSSQSGHNTVSWYQQALGQGPQFIFQYYREEENGRGNFPPRFSGLQFPNYSSELNVNALELDDSALYLCASSIRDQETQYFGPGTRLLVL.

J is TRBJ1-4 and V is TRBV7-9; tentative D call: TRBD1 (6 bases). V was clipped by 3 bases and J by 7 bases, with 12 bases between them. Germline-derived CDR1 and CDR2 are SEHNR and FQNEAQ (reference sequence). The CDR3 runs 14 residues. As DNA, the CDR3 is TGTGCCAGCAGCTTTTCAGGGGTGGGTGAAAAACTGTTTTTT. It yields the protein CASSFSGVGEKLFF.